This record covers a single T cell receptor (beta chain). The antigen remains undetermined. The CDR3 runs to 15 residues. The V gene end was trimmed by 3 bases and the J gene end by 2 bases; junction bases not matched to a gene: 8. Germline V gene data show CDR1 as DFQATT and CDR2 as SNEGSKA (reference sequence). These data are taken from a study of T cell responses to AZD1222 COVID-19 vaccine. Pooled in the analysis were second doses at about 4 or about 12 weeks. Study-level results: Seropositivity was recorded at baseline in only a handful of AZD1222 recipients. Distributed over spike, vaccine-associated CD4 TCRs predominated at 160-218 and 743-854. The study found Spike-specific TCR breadth and depth rose after two AZD1222 doses.

Method: immunoSEQ multiplex PCR; TCRdb's copy keeps in-frame clones and lacks some. The sample holds roughly 150,000 clones, around 90% seen once. This chain connects TRBV20-1 to TRBJ2-3, with 7 positions matching TRBD1. The sample consisted of peripheral blood, taken 28 days after the second AZD1222 dose. The source is an adult who received the AZD1222 COVID-19 vaccine. For the CDR3, the DNA is TGCAGTGCTAGTCAGGGGGTTTACCACACAGATACGCAGTATTTT. Its translation is CSASQGVYHTDTQYF.